The 20 T cell receptor beta chains listed next were all sequenced from one sample in a study of blood T cells in healthy people across ages (dated by TCRdb to the mid-2010s). The protocol used for the library was 5' RACE. Sequencing used an Illumina HiSeq 2500. A second PCR of about 6 to 12 cycles was run with a J-beta primer mix and a sample-barcoded 5' primer. TCRdb reprocessed the public reads (quality trimming at Q25 with fastp, clone calling with MiXCR) and kept in-frame beta chains. Rows are combined by CDR3 protein, so each entry shows the most common genes and DNA. The sample table shows hundreds of thousands of distinct CDR3 sequences, and 40% to 65% are seen once. The top ten hold approximately 40% of the sample. Material: blood. The receptors here all came from a man aged 80 or over in good health.

The chain combines TRBV29-1 with TRBJ2-1; 7 nucleotides match TRBD1. CDR1 is SQVTM and CDR2 is ANQGSEA in the germline V gene. The CDR3 totals 13 residues. Losses at the gene ends were 4 bases for V and 6 bases for J; bases not matched to a gene: 6. This CDR3 is CSVGQGQINEQFF. The CDR3 DNA reads TGCAGCGTTGGGCAGGGACAGATCAATGAGCAGTTCTTC.

This clonotype came up once. The chain uses TRBV6-2 or TRBV6-3 and TRBJ1-5, with D perhaps matching TRBD1 (5 bases). The germline V gene encodes CDR1 MNHEY and CDR2 SVGEGT. The V and J ends lost 7 bases and 10 bases respectively, with 26 bases between them. This CDR3 contains 16 residues. CDR3 coding DNA: TGTGCCAGCACTACTCTGGGAGGGGTCAGGGAGCAACCCCAGCATTTT. It specifies CASTTLGGVREQPQHF.

The V gene is TRBV9, the J gene TRBJ2-1, with D possibly being TRBD2 (5 bases). Germline CDR1 and CDR2: SGDLS and YYNGEE. This CDR3 contains 15 residues. Trimming shortened V by 0 bases and J by 4 bases, and 11 bases separated the two germline ends. The CDR3 sequence is CASSVATREYNEQFF. CDR3 sequence (DNA): TGTGCCAGCAGCGTAGCTACGAGGGAATACAATGAGCAGTTCTTC.

This clonotype was detected only a few times. The chain carries TRBV7-9 and TRBJ2-3; D call uncertain. V dropped 6 bases and J dropped 4 bases, with 11 bases sitting between them. This CDR3 region has 13 residues. CDR1 and CDR2 (germline): SEHNR, FQNEAQ (reference sequence). The chain's CDR3 is CASSYVGADTQYF. CDR3 coding DNA: TGTGCCAGCAGTTACGTCGGAGCAGATACGCAGTATTTT.

At least ten counts were recorded for this clonotype. One base away lies a much larger clone, so this may be a sequencing read error. Here the CDR3 DNA reads TGCAGTGCTAGAGATGGGGCGGGAGGAAGCGACGAGCAGTACTTC. Protein sequence: CSARDGAGGSDEQYF. V usage is TRBV20-1 and J usage is TRBJ2-7; 8 bases agree with TRBD2. The CDR3 is 15 amino acids. Germline V gives CDR1 DFQATT, CDR2 SNEGSKA (reference sequence). Trimming removed 0 bases from V and 5 bases from J; junction bases left unmatched: 9.

This clonotype has just one count. CDR3 DNA sequence: TGTGCCACCAGTGATGACAGGGGGAATGAGCGGTACTTC. Translating gives CATSDDRGNERYF. J is TRBJ2-5 and V is TRBV24-1; 9 positions match TRBD1. The CDR3 has 13 residues. V lost 3 bases to trimming and J lost 13 bases; unmatched junction nucleotides: 8. Germline assignment: CDR1 KGHDR and CDR2 SFDVKD.

This chain links TRBV24-1 with TRBJ2-1; perhaps TRBD2 as D (6 bases). Germline V gene lookup returns CDR1 KGHDR and CDR2 SFDVKD. V was pared by 3 bases and J by 2 bases, with 16 bases between. The CDR3 consists of 17 residues. The CDR3 DNA sequence: TGTGCCACCAGTGATCCGAAGCCCAGCGGGCCCTACAATGAGCAGTTCTTC. This encodes CATSDPKPSGPYNEQFF.

This clonotype is judged medium-sized. CDR3 nucleotides: TGTGCCAGCTCCGGTCGGGGGGACTACGAGCAGTACTTC. This sequence encodes CASSGRGDYEQYF. This rearrangement joins TRBV25-1 to TRBJ2-7, with 7 bases identical to TRBD2. The CDR3 runs 13 residues. With 8 bases clipped from V and 3 bases from J, the junction kept 7 bases outside the gene matches. Germline lookup yields CDR1 MGHDK and CDR2 SYGVNS.

The chain combines TRBV12-5 with TRBJ2-7; 11 bases agree with TRBD2. The end of the DNA is better explained by TRBJ2-5, so the J call may be wrong. Germline lookup yields CDR1 LGHNT and CDR2 FRNRAP. This CDR3 has 16 amino acids. The CDR3 is CASGLGTSGREETQYF. The CDR3 DNA is TGTGCTAGTGGTTTGGGTACTAGCGGGAGAGAGGAGACCCAGTACTTC.

The gene calls are TRBV11-2 and TRBJ2-3; the D is unclear. Looked up from germline, CDR1 is SGHAT and CDR2 is FQNNGV. Trimming took 1 base from V and 14 from J, leaving 16 bases between them. The CDR3 extends over 13 amino acids. CDR3 coding DNA: TGTGCCAGCAGCTTAGTACAGATCAGATACGCGTATTTT. Amino acid sequence: CASSLVQIRYAYF.

This chain links TRBV18 with TRBJ2-5, with D possibly TRBD1 on 6 matching bases. The germline V and J ends were trimmed by 6 bases and 0 bases, with 20 bases remaining between them. The germline gives CDR1 KGHSH, CDR2 LQKENI. The CDR3 length is 17 residues. CDR3 nucleotide sequence: TGTGCCAGCTCGCGAGGGCTTATAACAGGGAACCAAGAGACCCAGTACTTC. Its protein product is CASSRGLITGNQETQYF.

The V call is TRBV5-1, the J call TRBJ2-1, with unresolved D. The germline V and J ends were trimmed by 0 bases and 7 bases, with 8 bases remaining between them. The CDR3 loop spans 13 amino acids. Germline CDR1 SGHRS, CDR2 YFSETQ. The chain's CDR3 is CASSLEGRNEQFF. The DNA for the CDR3 is TGCGCCAGCAGCTTGGAAGGCCGGAATGAGCAGTTCTTC.

The chain links TRBV3-1 to TRBJ1-4; D is perhaps TRBD1 (6 bases). Trimming stripped 5 bases from V and 7 bases from J, with 20 bases between. CDR3 length: 16 amino acids. Germline assignment: CDR1 LGHDT and CDR2 YNNKEL (reference sequence). The CDR3, as DNA: TGTGCCAGCAGCGCCCGGGGGGCGGAAAGGAGTGAAAAACTGTTTTTT. Residues: CASSARGAERSEKLFF.

This chain links TRBV29-1 with TRBJ2-1, with D tentatively TRBD1 (5 bases). The CDR3 consists of 13 residues. Germline values: CDR1 SQVTM, CDR2 ANQGSEA. Trimming stripped 7 bases from V and 1 base from J, with 11 bases between. CDR3 sequence: CSAGPGSYNEQFF. In DNA, the CDR3 is TGCAGCGCAGGGCCCGGGTCCTACAATGAGCAGTTCTTC.

As DNA, the CDR3 is TGCAGTGCTCCGCCTCATACAGGGACCCGCACTGAAGCTTTCTTT. Its translation: CSAPPHTGTRTEAFF. The rearrangement links TRBV20-1 to TRBJ1-1, with D possibly TRBD1 on 6 matching bases. This CDR3 is 15 amino acids long. Germline CDR1 reads DFQATT; CDR2 reads SNEGSKA (reference sequence). V dropped 5 bases and J dropped 4 bases, with 20 bases sitting between them.

This clonotype showed up just a few times. This chain joins TRBV11-2 and TRBJ2-5, with 9 nucleotides matching TRBD1. The germline V gene encodes CDR1 SGHAT and CDR2 FQNNGV. V trimming: 1 base; J trimming: 5 bases; junction bases outside the gene matches: 2. CDR3 length: 14 amino acids. The CDR3 protein is CASSLVGQGETQYF. The CDR3 DNA reads as TGTGCCAGCAGCTTAGTCGGACAGGGGGAGACCCAGTACTTC.

This sequence joins TRBV2 and TRBJ2-5; 10 bases align to TRBD2. Trimming at V came to 6 bases and at J to 4 bases, leaving 11 bases not matched to a gene. The CDR3 runs 16 residues. CDR1 and CDR2 (germline): SNHLY, FYNNEI. CDR3 sequence: CASRAGLAGVAETQYF. The CDR3 region has the DNA TGTGCCAGCAGGGCCGGGCTAGCGGGAGTTGCAGAGACCCAGTACTTC.

This clonotype has only a few counts. The chain links TRBV6-2 or TRBV6-3 to TRBJ1-2; D is unclear. CDR1 and CDR2 (germline): MNHEY, SVGEGT. The CDR3 spans 15 residues. Trimming stripped 2 bases from V and 0 bases from J, with 10 bases between. The CDR3 nucleotides are TGTGCCAGCAGTTACAGGAGAAGTACTAACTATGGCTACACCTTC. Residues: CASSYRRSTNYGYTF.

V usage is TRBV7-2 and J usage is TRBJ2-1; 8 bases are a match to TRBD2. The CDR3 has 17 residues. CDR1 and CDR2 from the germline V gene are SGHTA and FQGNSA. J lost 3 bases, V lost 4 bases, and 11 bases had no gene match. CDR3 loop: CASSSLFRLAGYNEQFF. The CDR3 DNA is TGTGCCAGCAGCTCCCTATTTCGGCTAGCGGGCTACAATGAGCAGTTCTTC. Combining the CDR3 with reference TRBV7-2 and TRBJ2-1 gives the whole variable domain GAGVSQSPSNKVTEKGKDVELRCDPISGHTALYWYRQSLGQGLEFLIYFQGNSAPDKSGLPSDRFSAERTGGSVSTLTIQRTQQEDSAVYLCASSSLFRLAGYNEQFFGPGTRLTVL.

The chain is built from TRBV15 and TRBJ1-4; D remains ambiguous. The CDR3 contains 15 residues. The V end lost 0 bases, the J end lost 4 bases, and 9 bases lay between the germline ends. Germline CDR1 reads LNHNV; CDR2 reads YYDKDF (reference sequence). The CDR3 DNA reads as TGTGCCACCAGCAGAGATGGAGAGATTAATGAAAAACTGTTTTTT. Protein sequence: CATSRDGEINEKLFF.